This T cell receptor (beta chain) was identified in a study of T cells expressing NK-cell markers. Germline values: CDR1 LNHNV, CDR2 YYDKDF (reference sequence). The CDR3 has 14 residues. Reanalyzing the 5' RACE reads, TCRdb keeps one entry per CDR3 protein, without DNA. The sample's table shows tens of thousands of distinct CDR3 sequences. Specimen: blood T cells: a sorted CD56 or NKG2C T cell subset, CD4+ or CD8+ T cells, or bulk PBMC T cells (not recorded which). The gene calls are TRBV15 and TRBJ2-1; TCRdb's D call, TRBD2, is unchecked because there is no DNA. The receptor was derived from a man aged 18-75 years in good health. The CDR3 reads CATTDLGRRNEQFF. The full variable domain, completed using reference TRBV15 and TRBJ2-1, is DAMVIQNPRYQVTQFGKPVTLSCSQTLNHNVMYWYQQKSSQAPKLLFHYYDKDFNNEADTPDNFQSRRPNTSFCFLDIRSPGLGDTAMYLCATTDLGRRNEQFFGPGTRLTVL.